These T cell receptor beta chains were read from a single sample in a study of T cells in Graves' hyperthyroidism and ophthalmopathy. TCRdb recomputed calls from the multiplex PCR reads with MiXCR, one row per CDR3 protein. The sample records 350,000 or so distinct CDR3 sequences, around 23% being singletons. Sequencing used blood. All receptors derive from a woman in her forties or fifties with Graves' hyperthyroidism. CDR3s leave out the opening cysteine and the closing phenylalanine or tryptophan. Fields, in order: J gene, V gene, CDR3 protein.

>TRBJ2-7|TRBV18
ASSPWGSSSYEQY
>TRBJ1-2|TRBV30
AWSVLQGFYGYT
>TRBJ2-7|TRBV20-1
SAREGYRYEQY
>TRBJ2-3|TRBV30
AWTLGTDTQY
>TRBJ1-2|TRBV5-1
ASSTMTANYGYT
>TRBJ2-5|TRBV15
ATSLINWAKQETQY
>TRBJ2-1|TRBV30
AWSLYNEQF
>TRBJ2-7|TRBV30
AWSVTRTEQY
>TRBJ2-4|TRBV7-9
ATSPVPNIQY
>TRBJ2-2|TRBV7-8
ASSFGQANTGELF
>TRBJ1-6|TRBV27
ASSPQEGGWSSYNSPLH